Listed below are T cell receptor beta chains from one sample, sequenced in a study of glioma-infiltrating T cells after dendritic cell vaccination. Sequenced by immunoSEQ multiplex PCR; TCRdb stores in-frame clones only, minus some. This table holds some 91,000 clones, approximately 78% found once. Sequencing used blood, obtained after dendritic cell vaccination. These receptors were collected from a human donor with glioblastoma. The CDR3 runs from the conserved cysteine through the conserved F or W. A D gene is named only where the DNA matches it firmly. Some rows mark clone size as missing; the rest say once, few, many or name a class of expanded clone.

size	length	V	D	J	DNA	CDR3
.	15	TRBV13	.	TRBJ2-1	TGTGCCAGCAGCTCCTCTCGTACAGGGTACAATGAGCAGTTCTTC	CASSSSRTGYNEQFF
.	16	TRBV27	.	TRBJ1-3	TGTGCCAGCAGTTTATCCCCCAGAATCTCTGGAAACACCATATATTTT	CASSLSPRISGNTIYF
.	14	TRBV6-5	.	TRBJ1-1	TGTGCCAGCAGTTACTTATCAGGGAATGGTGAAGCTTTCTTT	CASSYLSGNGEAFF
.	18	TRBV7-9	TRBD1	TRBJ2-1	TGTGCCAGCAGCCCAAAGAGGACAGGACCAGTTGGCTACAATGAGCAGTTCTTC	CASSPKRTGPVGYNEQFF
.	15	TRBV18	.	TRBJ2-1	TGTGCCAGCCTAAAAACCAAGGGGTCTAACAATGAGCAGTTCTTC	CASLKTKGSNNEQFF
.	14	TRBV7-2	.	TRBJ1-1	TGTGCCAGCATCAAGGCAGGGCATAGCACTGAAGCTTTCTTT	CASIKAGHSTEAFF
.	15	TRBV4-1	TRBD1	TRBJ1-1	TGCGCCAGCAGCCAATTGGGGACAGGGAACACTGAAGCTTTCTTT	CASSQLGTGNTEAFF
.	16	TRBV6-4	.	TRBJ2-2	TGTGCCAGCAGCACCGAAGGGGCGCCTAACACCGGGGAGCTGTTTTTT	CASSTEGAPNTGELFF
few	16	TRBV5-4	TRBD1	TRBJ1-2	TGTGCCAGCAGCTGGCCCGGGACAGGGGATAACTATGGCTACACCTTC	CASSWPGTGDNYGYTF
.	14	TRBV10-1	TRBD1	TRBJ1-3	TGCGCCAGCAGTAGAAGGGGACAGGGAAACACCATATATTTT	CASSRRGQGNTIYF
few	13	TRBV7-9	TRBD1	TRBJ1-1	TGTGCCAGCAGCACGACGCAGGGGGCAGGAGCTTTCTTT	CASSTTQGAGAFF